This TCR beta chain derives from a study of beta chain features in type 1 diabetes. The V end was cut by 5 bases, the J end by 0 bases, with 7 bases between. Germline CDR1 and CDR2: LNHDA and SQIVND (reference sequence). The length of the CDR3 is 13 residues. The sequenced template was cDNA made from the entire isolated RNA. Produced via immunoSEQ multiplex PCR; TCRdb's table is partial and in-frame only. The repertoire has 130,000 to 150,000 clones, 10% to 15% of them found once; the top ten carry 1.3%. Notes on the study in general: In every one of the four CD4+ subsets, TCRB CDR3s were moderately but significantly shorter in Type 1 diabetes patients. The similarity of naive, central memory and Treg TCRB repertoires appeared greater among patients than among healthy donors. Fewer junction insertions and more nucleotide deletions appeared in type 1 diabetes patients.

A word on this clone: No antigen is known for it. This sample also contains other DNA sequences that code for the same CDR3.

The specimen was central memory CD4+ T cells from blood. The J gene is TRBJ1-2, the V gene TRBV19; D remains unclear. This sequence was found in a young man with type 1 diabetes. CDR3 nucleotides: TGTGCCAGTAGTTCCGGTACTAACTATGGCTACACCTTC. It translates to CASSSGTNYGYTF.